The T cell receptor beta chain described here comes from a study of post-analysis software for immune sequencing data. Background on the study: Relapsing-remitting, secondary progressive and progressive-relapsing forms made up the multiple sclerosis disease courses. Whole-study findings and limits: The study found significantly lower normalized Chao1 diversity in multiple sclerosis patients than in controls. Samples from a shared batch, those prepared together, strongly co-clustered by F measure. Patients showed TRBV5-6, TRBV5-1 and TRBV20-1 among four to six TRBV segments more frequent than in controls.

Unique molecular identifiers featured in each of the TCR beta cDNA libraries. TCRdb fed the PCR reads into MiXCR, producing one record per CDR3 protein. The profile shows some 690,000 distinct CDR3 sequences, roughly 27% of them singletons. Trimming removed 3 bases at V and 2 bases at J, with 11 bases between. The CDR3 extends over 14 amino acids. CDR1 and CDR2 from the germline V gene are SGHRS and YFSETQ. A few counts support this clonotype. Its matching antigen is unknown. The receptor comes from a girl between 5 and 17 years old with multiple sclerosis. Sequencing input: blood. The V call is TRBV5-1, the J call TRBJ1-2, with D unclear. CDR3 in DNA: TGCGCCAGCAGCTCCTCGACAAGGAACTATGGCTACACCTTC. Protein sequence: CASSSSTRNYGYTF.